The rows below give T cell receptor beta chains drawn from one sample of a study of OX40 agonist ivuxolimab in advanced cancers. The protocol was immunoSEQ multiplex PCR, while the TCRdb copy is restricted to in-frame clones and leaves out a portion. Of approximately 80,000 clones in the sample, approximately 86% were seen once. The material was CD4+ or CD8+ T cells sorted from blood, obtained in a trial of the OX40 agonist ivuxolimab. The source is an adult with an advanced solid tumor such as melanoma, head and neck, liver or kidney cancer. The CDR3 runs from the conserved cysteine through the conserved F or W. A D gene is named only where the DNA matches it firmly. Not all rows give a size; the values are once, few, many and, for expanded clones, a class.

>.|TRBV2|.|TRBJ1-3
CASSETGAAGNTIYF
TGTGCCAGCAGTGAAACGGGTGCCGCTGGAAACACCATATATTTT
>.|TRBV7-9|.|TRBJ2-5
CASSPNPGSNRQETQYF
TGTGCCAGCAGCCCCAACCCCGGGAGTAACAGACAAGAGACCCAGTACTTC
>few|TRBV27|.|TRBJ1-5
CASSSTGPQGSNQPQHF
TGTGCCAGCAGCTCGACAGGACCTCAGGGAAGCAATCAGCCCCAGCATTTT
>.|TRBV7-8|TRBD2|TRBJ2-7
CASSSRLAAGGEQYF
TGTGCCAGCAGCTCCCGACTAGCGGCAGGGGGCGAGCAGTACTTC
>.|TRBV27|TRBD2|TRBJ2-1
CASSLFKPLAGAGNEQFF
TGTGCCAGCAGTTTATTTAAACCCCTAGCGGGAGCAGGCAATGAGCAGTTCTTC
>few|TRBV5-3|.|TRBJ2-7
CARSLSRARTYEQYF
TGTGCCAGAAGCTTGTCCCGCGCGCGGACCTACGAGCAGTACTTC
>once|TRBV6-1|.|TRBJ2-1
CASRILSYNEQFF
TGTGCCAGCAGAATTCTCTCCTACAATGAGCAGTTCTTC
>once|TRBV11-2|TRBD1|TRBJ1-2
CASSSRTGAGWNYGYTF
TGTGCCAGCAGCTCCCGGACAGGGGCGGGGTGGAACTATGGCTACACCTTC
>.|TRBV7-2|.|TRBJ1-1
CASSLYGANTEAFF
TGTGCCAGCAGCTTATACGGGGCGAACACTGAAGCTTTCTTT
>.|TRBV27|.|TRBJ2-7
CASSPPEGESYEQYF
TGTGCCAGCAGTCCCCCCGAGGGGGAAAGCTACGAGCAGTACTTC
>.|TRBV30|TRBD2|TRBJ2-1
CAWSVPGLAGNDEQFF
TGTGCCTGGAGTGTACCCGGACTAGCGGGAAACGATGAGCAGTTCTTC
>.|TRBV7-9|.|TRBJ1-2
CASSGSRSMTGGYGYTF
TGTGCCAGCAGCGGTTCAAGATCAATGACAGGAGGCTATGGCTACACCTTC
>.|TRBV5-8|TRBD1|TRBJ2-7
CASSRDRLLYEQYF
TGTGCCAGCAGCCGGGACAGGCTCCTCTACGAGCAGTACTTC
>.|TRBV28|TRBD2|TRBJ2-7
CASTPASGSGSYEQYF
TGTGCCAGCACCCCGGCTAGCGGGTCCGGCTCCTACGAGCAGTACTTC
>.|TRBV4-3|.|TRBJ1-5
CASSQGPQENQPQHF
TGCGCCAGCAGCCAGGGGCCGCAGGAGAATCAGCCCCAGCATTTT
>.|TRBV19|.|TRBJ2-7
CASSIGGYEQYF
TGTGCCAGTAGTATTGGGGGCTACGAGCAGTACTTC
>.|TRBV28|.|TRBJ2-1
CASSLLGAGASNEQFF
TGTGCCAGCAGTCTTTTAGGGGCCGGAGCTTCCAATGAGCAGTTCTTC
>.|TRBV19|.|TRBJ1-1
CASSIVRSGSSNTEAFF
TGTGCCAGTAGTATAGTTCGAAGTGGCTCTAGTAACACTGAAGCTTTCTTT
>.|TRBV28|TRBD2|TRBJ2-5
CASSTGSGSFWNQYF
TGTGCCAGCAGTACAGGGAGCGGGAGTTTTTGGAACCAGTACTTC
>.|TRBV10-3|TRBD2|TRBJ2-7
CAITDSGVYYEQYF
TGTGCCATCACGGATAGCGGGGTCTACTACGAGCAGTACTTC
>.|TRBV10-3|TRBD2|TRBJ2-3
CAISDGAGGNTQYF
TGTGCCATCAGTGATGGGGCGGGAGGAAATACGCAGTATTTT
>few|TRBV6-5|.|TRBJ2-3
CASSYSMGLGTDTQYF
TGTGCCAGCAGTTACTCGATGGGCCTTGGCACAGATACGCAGTATTTT
>few|TRBV2|.|TRBJ2-1
CASSETGNEQFF
TGTGCCAGCAGTGAAACGGGCAATGAGCAGTTCTTC
>.|TRBV27|.|TRBJ2-3
CASGSTDTQYF
TGTGCCAGCGGTAGCACAGATACGCAGTATTTT
>few|TRBV6-6|.|TRBJ1-1
CASSYARNTEAFF
TGTGCCAGCAGTTACGCGAGGAACACTGAAGCTTTCTTT
>.|TRBV11-3|TRBD1|TRBJ2-7
CASSPGTGANTYEQYF
TGTGCCAGCAGCCCAGGGACAGGGGCAAACACCTACGAGCAGTACTTC
>once|TRBV7-2|.|TRBJ2-7
CASSSTPAAEQYF
TGTGCCAGCAGCTCGACCCCCGCGGCCGAGCAGTACTTC
>.|TRBV18|.|TRBJ2-7
CASSQLSLGSRYEQYF
TGTGCCAGCTCACAACTAAGCCTGGGGAGTCGGTACGAGCAGTACTTC
>.|TRBV28|TRBD2|TRBJ2-5
CASISGGSLPETQYF
TGTGCCAGCATTTCGGGAGGGAGTCTCCCAGAGACCCAGTACTTC
>.|TRBV11-2|TRBD1|TRBJ1-3
CASSLTGEWNTIYF
TGTGCCAGCAGCCTGACAGGGGAGTGGAACACCATATATTTT
>.|TRBV28|.|TRBJ1-5
CASSFAGLSQHF
TGTGCCAGCAGTTTCGCCGGGTTGTCCCAGCATTTT
>.|TRBV2|.|TRBJ2-7
CASSSGTPSLAYEQYF
TGTGCCAGCAGCTCCGGGACTCCAAGTCTCGCTTACGAGCAGTACTTC
>.|TRBV10-2|.|TRBJ2-7
CASSKSSYEQYF
TGCGCCAGCAGTAAGAGCTCCTACGAGCAGTACTTC
>once|TRBV7-2|.|TRBJ2-2
CASSLSQGLRTGELFF
TGTGCCAGCAGCTTATCTCAGGGGCTGCGCACCGGGGAGCTGTTTTTT
>.|TRBV11-2|TRBD2|TRBJ2-3
CASSRGRASTDTQYF
TGTGCCAGCAGCCGCGGGAGGGCTAGCACAGATACGCAGTATTTT
>.|TRBV7-2|.|TRBJ1-3
CASSAPRNTIYF
TGTGCCAGCAGCGCGCCGAGAAACACCATATATTTT
>.|TRBV5-1|.|TRBJ2-5
CASSPGPEETQYF
TGCGCCAGCAGCCCCGGTCCTGAGGAGACCCAGTACTTC
>.|TRBV13|TRBD2|TRBJ2-1
CASSLVLAERDNEQFF
TGTGCCAGCAGCTTAGTCTTGGCGGAGCGGGATAATGAGCAGTTCTTC
>.|TRBV4-1|.|TRBJ2-6
CASRGRSMSGANVLTF
TGCGCCAGCAGGGGGCGGAGTATGTCTGGGGCCAACGTCCTGACTTTC
>.|TRBV4-1|.|TRBJ2-7
CASSQQIGGYEQYF
TGCGCCAGCAGCCAACAAATAGGGGGCTACGAGCAGTACTTC
>.|TRBV7-7|TRBD2|TRBJ2-7
CASSLAELAGVRYEQYF
TGTGCTAGCAGCTTAGCAGAATTAGCGGGAGTGAGGTACGAGCAGTACTTC
>.|TRBV5-4|.|TRBJ1-2
CASSSTTGAGGYTF
TGTGCCAGCAGCTCTACGACCGGAGCGGGTGGCTACACCTTC
>.|TRBV7-8|.|TRBJ1-4
CASSIHSGPNEKLFF
TGTGCCAGCAGCATCCATTCAGGCCCTAATGAAAAACTGTTTTTT
>.|TRBV19|.|TRBJ2-2
CASSIMGNTGELFF
TGTGCCAGTAGTATCATGGGGAACACCGGGGAGCTGTTTTTT
>.|TRBV28|.|TRBJ2-5
CASSRAGRGGETQYF
TGTGCCAGCAGTAGAGCGGGCAGGGGCGGAGAGACCCAGTACTTC
>few|TRBV15|TRBD2|TRBJ2-3
CATSRVQAGGGDTQYF
TGTGCCACCAGCAGAGTTCAAGCGGGAGGTGGGGATACGCAGTATTTT
>.|TRBV5-8|.|TRBJ2-1
CASSFGTDNEQFF
TGTGCCAGCAGCTTCGGTACAGACAATGAGCAGTTCTTC
>once|TRBV27|TRBD2|TRBJ2-5
CASSFRLSGRETQYF
TGTGCCAGCAGTTTTCGCCTTAGCGGGAGAGAGACCCAGTACTTC
>few|TRBV6-5|TRBD2|TRBJ2-1
CASRRGTSAPNEQFF
TGTGCCAGCAGAAGGGGGACTAGTGCACCGAATGAGCAGTTCTTC
>.|TRBV2|TRBD1|TRBJ1-5
CASSESDRGGQPQHF
TGTGCCAGCAGTGAATCTGACAGGGGAGGCCAGCCCCAGCATTTT
>.|TRBV5-1|TRBD1|TRBJ1-1
CASSFGTENTEAFF
TGCGCCAGCAGCTTCGGGACAGAAAACACTGAAGCTTTCTTT
>once|TRBV19|.|TRBJ2-1
CASSPPGPFDEQFF
TGTGCCAGTAGTCCCCCGGGGCCCTTCGATGAGCAGTTCTTC
>few|TRBV13|.|TRBJ2-7
CASSLGGHPSSYEQYF
TGTGCCAGCAGCTTAGGAGGCCATCCAAGCTCCTACGAGCAGTACTTC
>.|TRBV4-1|.|TRBJ2-5
CASSQDPGETQYF
TGCGCCAGCAGCCAAGATCCTGGTGAGACCCAGTACTTC
>.|TRBV28|.|TRBJ1-6
CASSSGQSYNSPLHF
TGTGCCAGCAGTTCCGGACAGTCTTATAATTCACCCCTCCACTTT
>.|TRBV5-1|.|TRBJ2-5
CASQTGTRETQYF
TGCGCCAGCCAAACAGGTACCCGAGAGACCCAGTACTTC
>.|TRBV7-9|.|TRBJ1-1
CASSLALSNTEAFF
TGTGCCAGCAGCTTAGCCCTCTCGAACACTGAAGCTTTCTTT